A few counts support the clone carrying this T cell receptor beta chain. Next came a second PCR, run for about 7 to 12 cycles, which used a sample-barcoded 5' primer along with a J-beta primer mix. Tagging of each cDNA molecule was performed by a template-switch adaptor with 12 random nucleotides. TCRdb itself ran the 5' RACE reads through MiXCR, one entry per CDR3 protein. The sample shows approximately 1,100,000 distinct CDR3 sequences, 40% to 45% of them seen only once. This sample was taken from a study of blood T cells in healthy people across ages. Researchers report isolating at least 6.5 million PBMCs per sample. Extracted total RNA amounted to at least 5.5 micrograms for each sample. Sequencing was performed on blood. This TCR derives from a woman in her fifties or sixties in good health.

The CDR3 here is CASSTWGGSEQYF. For the CDR3, the DNA is TGTGCCAGCAGCACCTGGGGGGGGAGCGAGCAGTACTTC. V usage is TRBV12-3 or TRBV12-4 and J usage is TRBJ2-4; TRBD2 matches at 7 bases. TRBJ2-7 matches the DNA end more closely, so the J call is doubtful. The CDR3 loop spans 13 amino acids.